A single T cell receptor beta chain is shown here with its context. The data belong to a study of blood T cell repertoires in COVID-19. Study summary: The samples span acute and convalescent COVID-19 from the United States, Italy and Spain. PBMCs, B-cell-depleted T cells, or T cells provided the cDNA or gDNA that made up the material.

Authors' data handling: The assay estimated nucleated cells by amplifying reference gene primers. The protocol was immunoSEQ multiplex PCR, while the TCRdb copy is restricted to in-frame clones and leaves out a portion. V and J calls and clone size are given by that table; D and trimming were obtained from the DNA. This table has 85,000 to 100,000 clones, roughly 70% appearing once. J lost 2 bases, V lost 6 bases, and 10 bases had no gene match. Germline V lookup: CDR1 MNHEY, CDR2 SMNVEV (reference sequence). The CDR3 length is 16 residues. Sequenced input: peripheral blood. This TCR derives from a woman aged 55 to 70 in a cohort sampled during active or convalescent COVID-19. The J gene is TRBJ1-2, the V gene TRBV27; 9 nucleotides line up with TRBD1. CDR3 nucleotide sequence: TGTGCCAGCAGCCCCAAGACGGGACAGGGAAACTATGGCTACACCTTC. It specifies CASSPKTGQGNYGYTF.